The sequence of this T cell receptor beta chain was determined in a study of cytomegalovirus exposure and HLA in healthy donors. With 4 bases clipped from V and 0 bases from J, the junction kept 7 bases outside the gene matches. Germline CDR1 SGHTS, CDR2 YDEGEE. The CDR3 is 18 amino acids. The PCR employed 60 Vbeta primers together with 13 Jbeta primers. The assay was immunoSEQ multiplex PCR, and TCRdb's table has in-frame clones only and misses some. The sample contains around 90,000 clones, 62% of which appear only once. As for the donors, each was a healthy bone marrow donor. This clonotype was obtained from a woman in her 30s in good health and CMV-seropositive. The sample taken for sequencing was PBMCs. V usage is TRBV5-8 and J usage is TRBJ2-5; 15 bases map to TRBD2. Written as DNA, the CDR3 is TGTGCCAGCAGCCCCTTAGGACTAGCGGGGGGGTACCAAGAGACCCAGTACTTC. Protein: CASSPLGLAGGYQETQYF.